This TCR beta chain was found in a study of cytomegalovirus exposure and HLA in healthy donors. Study overall: A previous analysis identified approximately 120 million unique TCR beta sequences derived from 180 million or so T cells. Of roughly 400 genotyped donors, approximately 84% clustered with self-reported Caucasian donors.

Use of 60 Vbeta and 13 Jbeta primers characterized the PCR. Clones were read by immunoSEQ multiplex PCR, and TCRdb kept only the in-frame ones, dropping some. In the table there are over 150,000 clones, 77% of which are singletons. On this clone itself: What it binds is unknown.

V was pared by 4 bases and J by 5 bases, with 20 bases between. This CDR3 is built from 15 residues. Germline CDR1 and CDR2: SQVTM and ANQGSEA. Study results and caveats: There were about 160 TCR beta chains listed as cytomegalovirus-associated. About 87% or about 30% of the time was how often most TCR beta V segments were productive, according to an earlier analysis.

The sequence came from a man aged 25 to 40 in good health and CMV-seropositive. The genes are TRBV29-1 and TRBJ1-1; tentative D call: TRBD1 (6 bases). The source material was PBMCs. CDR3 protein: CSVAGGGAVETEAFF. DNA for the CDR3: TGCAGCGTTGCCGGCGGGGGCGCGGTAGAAACTGAAGCTTTCTTT.